The TCR beta chain under discussion was sequenced for a study of somatic mutations in cytotoxic T cells in rheumatoid arthritis. CDR3 length: 17 amino acids. Germline CDR1 and CDR2: MNHEY and SMNVEV (reference sequence). The ends were cut back, 6 bases at V and 2 bases at J, with 21 bases in the middle. The investigators isolated CD4+ and CD8+ cells by positive magnetic bead selection and checked their purity by flow cytometry. With regard to this clone: The antigen is unknown.

Sequencing used immunoSEQ multiplex PCR; TCRdb keeps in-frame clones, though not all of them. The sample gives approximately 12,000 clones, 65% to 85% of which show up once; 20% to 25% is in the top ten. Whole-study results and caveats: The identity of the antigens targeted by the expanded CD8+ clones remained unknown.

This sequence joins TRBV27 and TRBJ2-3; tentative D call: TRBD1 (6 bases). Sequencing was carried out using CD8+ T cells sorted from blood. The TCR originated in an adult with rheumatoid arthritis. Here the CDR3 DNA reads TGTGCCAGCAGCCCTCATATCGGAGCAGGGGTCACAGATACGCAGTATTTT. Its translation: CASSPHIGAGVTDTQYF.